The 19 T cell receptor beta chains listed next were all sequenced from one sample in a study of blood T cell repertoires in COVID-19. Profiled with immunoSEQ multiplex PCR; TCRdb holds only in-frame clones, not every one. This sample has approximately 200,000 clones, with around 90% found just once. Specimen: PBMCs or T cells enriched from blood (not recorded which). All receptors derive from a woman between 25 and 40 years old who had been exposed to COVID-19.

The chain couples TRBV11-2 to TRBJ2-7, with D possibly matching TRBD1 (6 bases). Germline CDR1 and CDR2: SGHAT and FQNNGV. The CDR3 is 16 residues long. V lost 0 bases and J 1 base, leaving 13 bases between the germline ends. CDR3 sequence: CASSLEGGIPSYEQYF. In DNA, the CDR3 is TGTGCCAGCAGCTTAGAAGGGGGAATCCCTTCCTACGAGCAGTACTTC.

V usage is TRBV27 and J usage is TRBJ1-5; TRBD1 is a possible D gene (5 bases). With 5 bases removed from V and 0 bases from J, the gap between germline ends came to 14 bases. The CDR3 runs to 16 residues. From germline, CDR1 is MNHEY and CDR2 SMNVEV (reference sequence). CDR3 bases: TGTGCCAGCAGTCCCCAGGGTTCGTATAGCAATCAGCCCCAGCATTTT. The encoded protein is CASSPQGSYSNQPQHF.

The rearrangement uses TRBV28 and TRBJ2-1, with D tentatively TRBD2 (7 bases). CDR1 is MDHEN, CDR2 SYDVKM, per germline. The CDR3 runs to 17 residues. The ends were cut back, 4 bases at V and 2 bases at J, with 18 bases in the middle. The CDR3 region is CASSSRGGGSTYNEQFF. CDR3 nucleotides: TGTGCCAGCAGTTCCCGTGGGGGCGGGAGCACCTACAATGAGCAGTTCTTC. Drawing the rest from reference TRBV28 and TRBJ2-1, the complete variable domain is DVKVTQSSRYLVKRTGEKVFLECVQDMDHENMFWYRQDPGLGLRLIYFSYDVKMKEKGDIPEGYSVSREKKERFSLILESASTNQTSMYLCASSSRGGGSTYNEQFFGPGTRLTVL.

The chain uses TRBV2 and TRBJ1-1; D ambiguous. The CDR3 covers 14 residues. CDR1 and CDR2 from the germline V gene are SNHLY and FYNNEI. V lost 2 bases, J lost 1 base, and 8 bases lay in between. CDR3 amino acids: CASSERSWNTEAFF. CDR3 DNA: TGTGCCAGCAGTGAACGGAGTTGGAACACTGAAGCTTTCTTT.

The chain has TRBV9 and TRBJ1-4, with TRBD1 as a possible D gene (5 bases). This CDR3 is 15 amino acids long. The germline V gene has CDR1 SGDLS and CDR2 YYNGEE. V was clipped by 0 bases and J by 10 bases, with 16 bases between them. CDR3 loop: CASSVGDSPMRKLFF. CDR3 nucleotide sequence: TGTGCCAGCAGCGTAGGAGACAGCCCTATGAGAAAACTGTTTTTT.

The chain recombines TRBV25-1 with TRBJ1-5; TRBD1 matches at 8 bases. The trim removed 3 bases at V and 9 bases at J, leaving 10 bases unmatched. The CDR3 length is 15 residues. CDR1 MGHDK and CDR2 SYGVNS come from the germline V gene. The CDR3 is CASSDRTGPSGPQHF. As DNA, the CDR3 is TGTGCCAGCAGTGACCGGACAGGGCCCTCCGGGCCCCAGCATTTT.

This chain connects TRBV7-6 to TRBJ2-5, with 10 bases identical to TRBD2. The length of the CDR3 is 15 residues. Germline values: CDR1 SGHVS, CDR2 FNYEAQ. V shed 6 bases and J 2 bases; nucleotides not matched to a gene: 6. The CDR3 nucleotides read TGTGCCAGCAGATATAGCGGGAGGTATCAAGAGACCCAGTACTTC. Translating gives CASRYSGRYQETQYF.

The table lists this clone with a count of one. The CDR3 DNA reads TGCGCCAGCAGCCAAGTACGGGGGACTAGCGGGGTGGGGGAGCTGTTTTTT. As protein: CASSQVRGTSGVGELFF. The chain is built from TRBV4-1 and TRBJ2-2; 13 bases are shared with TRBD2. V was pared by 1 base and J by 8 bases, with 7 bases of the junction left unmatched. Germline V gene data show CDR1 as MGHRA and CDR2 as YSYEKL. This CDR3 comprises 17 residues.

This clone was counted a single time. The chain has TRBV20-1 and TRBJ1-4, with D possibly TRBD1 on 6 matching bases. In germline, CDR1 is DFQATT, CDR2 SNEGSKA (reference sequence). The V end lost 6 bases, the J end lost 6 bases, and 14 bases lay between the germline ends. This CDR3 has 13 residues. In DNA form, the CDR3 reads TGCAGTGCCAGTCCGGGGGGGCATGAAAAACTGTTTTTT. It yields the protein CSASPGGHEKLFF.

This clone was seen a single time. The chain employs TRBV30 and TRBJ2-5, with D maybe TRBD2 (7 bases). The CDR3 is 16 residues long. Germline V lookup: CDR1 GTSNPN, CDR2 SVGIG (reference sequence). The V end was cut by 2 bases, the J end by 5 bases, with 21 bases between. CDR3 in amino acids: CAWSPRWGGLGETQYF. The CDR3 coding sequence is TGTGCCTGGAGTCCCAGGTGGGGGGGGCTCGGGGAGACCCAGTACTTC. The whole variable domain, remainder taken from reference TRBV30 and TRBJ2-5, is SQTIHQWPATLVQPVGSPLSLECTVEGTSNPNLYWYRQAAGRGLQLLFYSVGIGQISSEVPQNLSASRPQDRQFILSSKKLLLSDSGFYLCAWSPRWGGLGETQYFGPGTRLLVL.

This chain joins TRBV30 and TRBJ1-2, with 8 bases aligning to TRBD1. V lost 7 bases to trimming and J lost 4 bases; unmatched junction nucleotides: 5. Per the germline V gene, CDR1 is GTSNPN and CDR2 is SVGIG (reference sequence). This CDR3 region has 12 residues. The CDR3 coding sequence is TGTGCCTCCTCAGGGGGCAGCTATGGCTACACCTTC. Protein product: CASSGGSYGYTF.

The chain uses TRBV13 and TRBJ1-2; the D is unclear. Per germline, CDR1 PRHDT and CDR2 FYEKMQ (reference sequence). The V end was cut by 1 base, the J end by 12 bases, with 12 bases between. The CDR3 loop spans 12 amino acids. The CDR3 bases are TGTGCCAGCAGCTTAGACCGGTTCCTTAACACCTTC. As protein: CASSLDRFLNTF.

A note on this clone: One end of the junction is discordant with germline, which a read error may explain. The chain carries TRBV7-4 and TRBJ1-2; tentative D call: TRBD1 (5 bases). Germline loops: CDR1 SGHVT, CDR2 SQSDAQ. The CDR3 covers 12 residues. The CDR3 here is CASTPSPRTRHF. The CDR3 nucleotides read TGTGCCAGCACCCCAAGCCCACGGACAAGGCACTTC.

V is TRBV28 and J is TRBJ1-1; no clear D gene. The CDR3 contains 16 residues. Germline assignment: CDR1 MDHEN and CDR2 SYDVKM. The germline V and J ends were trimmed by 2 bases and 0 bases, with 13 bases remaining between them. The chain's CDR3 is CASSLVGRWMNTEAFF. For the CDR3, the DNA is TGTGCCAGCAGTTTAGTGGGCAGATGGATGAACACTGAAGCTTTCTTT.

This chain connects TRBV6-5 to TRBJ2-5; 9 bases line up with TRBD2. The germline gives CDR1 MNHEY, CDR2 SVGAGI. The CDR3 length is 16 residues. The junction had 11 bases not matched to a gene; V was cut back by 4 bases and J by 5 bases. The CDR3 nucleotides are TGTGCCAGCAGTTCTTCTAGCGGGACCCCAGGGGAGACCCAGTACTTC. Residues: CASSSSSGTPGETQYF.

This chain uses TRBV14 with TRBJ2-1, with 8 bases aligning to TRBD1. The CDR3 loop spans 15 amino acids. CDR1 is SGHDN, CDR2 FVKESK, per germline. V shed 3 bases, J shed 7 bases, and the junction held 8 bases outside the gene matches. CDR3 protein: CASSHSPGGWNEQFF. The CDR3 region has the DNA TGTGCCAGCAGCCATTCGCCAGGGGGCTGGAATGAGCAGTTCTTC.

The gene calls are TRBV7-2 and TRBJ2-2, with D tentatively TRBD1 (5 bases). CDR1 is SGHTA, CDR2 FQGNSA, per germline. This CDR3 region has 18 residues. V gave up 1 base and J gave up 2 bases, with 17 bases separating them. The CDR3: CASSLVRLGQGNTGELFF. Here the CDR3 DNA reads TGTGCCAGCAGCTTAGTTCGGTTAGGGCAGGGTAACACCGGGGAGCTGTTTTTT.

The V and J genes are TRBV10-2 and TRBJ2-7; D unclear. Germline values: CDR1 WSHSY, CDR2 SAAADI. The V gene lost 2 bases and the J gene lost 0 bases, with 2 bases spanning the gap. The CDR3 loop spans 12 amino acids. The CDR3 DNA reads TGCGCCAGCAGTGAGCTCTCCTACGAGCAGTACTTC. Translated: CASSELSYEQYF.

This clone was seen a handful of times. The chain recombines TRBV27 with TRBJ1-1; 8 bases align to TRBD1. CDR1 and CDR2 from the germline V gene are MNHEY and SMNVEV (reference sequence). After removal of 6 bases from V and 1 base from J, the junction contained 10 bases not matched to a gene. This CDR3 contains 16 residues. This CDR3 is CASSPGQGRGNTEAFF. In nucleotides, the CDR3 is TGTGCCAGCAGCCCTGGACAGGGAAGAGGGAACACTGAAGCTTTCTTT.